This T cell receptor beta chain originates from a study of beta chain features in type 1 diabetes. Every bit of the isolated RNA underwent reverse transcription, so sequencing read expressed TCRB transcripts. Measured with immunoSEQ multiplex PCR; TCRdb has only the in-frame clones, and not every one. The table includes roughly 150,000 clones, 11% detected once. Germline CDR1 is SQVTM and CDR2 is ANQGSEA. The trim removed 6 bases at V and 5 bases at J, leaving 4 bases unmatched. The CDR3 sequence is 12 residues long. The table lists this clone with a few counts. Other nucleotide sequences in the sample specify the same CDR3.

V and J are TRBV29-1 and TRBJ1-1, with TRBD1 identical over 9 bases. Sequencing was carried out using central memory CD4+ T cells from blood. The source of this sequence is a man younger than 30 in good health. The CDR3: CSVADRGTEAFF. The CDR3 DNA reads TGCAGCGTCGCTGACAGGGGGACTGAAGCTTTCTTT.